Included here is one T cell receptor beta chain sequence, with context. The clone's antigen remains unknown. No much larger clonotype is one base removed from it; base qualities were not supplied. These data are taken from a study of T cell responses to AZD1222 COVID-19 vaccine (dated by TCRdb to the early 2020s). For context, the study as a whole: Because spike-specific TCR depth and breadth did not differ between the two schedules, AZD1222 recipients who got a second dose at roughly 4 weeks were pooled with those who got a second dose at roughly 12 weeks. TCR sequencing was performed for roughly 250 trial participants, of whom 200 to 220 were given two doses of AZD1222 and approximately 25 were given two doses of MenACWY control vaccine. Trial participants were enrolled by age into subgroups of 18-55, 56-69 and 70-plus years, and 148, 28 and 57 TCR-sequenced participants, respectively, were included in these subgroups.

The CDR3 regions of human TCRbeta chains were subjected to immunosequencing. Processing in the source paper ran as follows. TCRs in the repertoires were compared against a reference library of SARS-CoV-2-specific TCRs that had been generated with the MIRA antigen-specificity platform. Breadth meant the fraction of unique TCRs that were SARS-CoV-2-associated, whereas depth meant the fraction of total T cells that were SARS-CoV-2-associated. Using the MIRA data, each spike-specific TCR was assigned both to the spike region to which the TCR was reactive and to a CD4 or CD8 class. Log10-transformed breadth and depth values were compared by one-way ANOVA with Sidak's multiple comparisons tests. The table comes from immuneACCESS by way of TCRdb, which keeps in-frame sequences with V and J called. Part of the clones is missing from these tables; in studies checked, under half for an unresolved V gene and the rest for unknown reasons. The V and J calls and clone size come from that table; D and trimming were worked out from the DNA. In all, the sample holds some 130,000 clones, and 70% to 90% of those were seen once. The leading ten clones occupy roughly 1.6% of the sample.

According to the study, the label for this sample's time point signals: baseline before first vaccination. Vaccinee samples were obtained from the UK trials COV001 and COV002, which included a single-blind randomized controlled phase 2/3 trial of AZD1222 (ChAdOx1 nCoV-19) in healthy adults. For TCRbeta chain sequencing, PBMC samples were collected from trial participants at day 0 and at day 28 after the second dose. The paper's findings and limits, for the study overall: Conclusions about previously exposed vaccinees are limited, since just six AZD1222 recipients were seropositive for SARS-CoV-2 at baseline. Participants were mostly white British and included more females than males, and it was suggested by the authors that clonal diversity may have been underestimated. Vaccine-associated CD4 TCRs spanned the whole spike protein, with dominant responses in regions 160-218 and 743-854. No day 14 peak-response samples were available, so repertoires were characterized only after the peak T cell response. The 56-69-year group was small, and its depth increase did not reach significance, likely because of low power. After two AZD1222 doses, both the breadth and the depth of spike-specific TCRs were significantly higher than at day 0 and than in MenACWY recipients. Nearly half of unique spike-specific TCRs reportedly recognized epitopes outside regions mutated in the B.1.351 and B.1.1.7 variants.

V loses 1 base at its end and J loses 3 bases; junction bases beyond the gene matches: 7. The CDR3 holds 16 amino acids from the cysteine to the phenylalanine. The kept DNA is CDR3 alone, 48 bases in frame from the first base. Per the germline V gene (reference sequence), PRHDT is the CDR1 and FYEKMQ is the CDR2. The rearranged segments are TRBV13 and TRBJ2-5; the central 8 bases match TRBD2. The starting material was peripheral blood, obtained on day 0 of AZD1222 vaccination. This TCR came from an adult in good health. The CDR3 protein: CASSLVEREGEETQYF. The DNA reads TGTGCCAGCAGCTTAGTGGAACGGGAGGGGGAAGAGACCCAGTACTTC.